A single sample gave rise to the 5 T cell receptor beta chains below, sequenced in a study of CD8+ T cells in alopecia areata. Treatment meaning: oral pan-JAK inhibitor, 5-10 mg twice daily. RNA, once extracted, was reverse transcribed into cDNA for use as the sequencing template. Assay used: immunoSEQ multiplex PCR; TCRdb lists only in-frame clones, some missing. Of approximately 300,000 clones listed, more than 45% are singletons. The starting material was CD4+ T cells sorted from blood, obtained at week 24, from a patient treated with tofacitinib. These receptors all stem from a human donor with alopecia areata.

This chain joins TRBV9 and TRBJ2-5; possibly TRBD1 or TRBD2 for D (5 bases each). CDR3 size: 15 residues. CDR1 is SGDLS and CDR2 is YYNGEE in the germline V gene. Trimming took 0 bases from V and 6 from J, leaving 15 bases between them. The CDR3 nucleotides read TGTGCCAGCAGCGTAGGTTCGGGGCTGAAGAAGACCCAGTACTTC. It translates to CASSVGSGLKKTQYF.

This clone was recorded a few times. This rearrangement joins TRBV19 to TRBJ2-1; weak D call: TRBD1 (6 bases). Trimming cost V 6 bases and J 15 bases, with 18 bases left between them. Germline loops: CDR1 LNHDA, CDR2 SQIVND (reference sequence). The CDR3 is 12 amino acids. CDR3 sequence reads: CASSKGDVKWFF. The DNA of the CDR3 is TGTGCCAGTAGCAAGGGGGACGTCAAGTGGTTCTTC.

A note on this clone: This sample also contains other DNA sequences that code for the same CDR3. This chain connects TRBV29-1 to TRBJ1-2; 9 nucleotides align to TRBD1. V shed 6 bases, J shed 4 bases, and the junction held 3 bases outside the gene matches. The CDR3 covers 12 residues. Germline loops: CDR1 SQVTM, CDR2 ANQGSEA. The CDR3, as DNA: TGCAGCGTCACAGGGGGCAGCTATGGCTACACCTTC. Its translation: CSVTGGSYGYTF.

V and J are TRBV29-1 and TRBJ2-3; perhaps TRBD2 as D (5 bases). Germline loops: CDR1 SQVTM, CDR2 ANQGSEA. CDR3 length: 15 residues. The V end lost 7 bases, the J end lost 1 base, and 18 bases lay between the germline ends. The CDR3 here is CSAEVPPGGTDTQYF. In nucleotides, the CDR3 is TGCAGCGCCGAGGTCCCGCCCGGGGGCACAGATACGCAGTATTTT.

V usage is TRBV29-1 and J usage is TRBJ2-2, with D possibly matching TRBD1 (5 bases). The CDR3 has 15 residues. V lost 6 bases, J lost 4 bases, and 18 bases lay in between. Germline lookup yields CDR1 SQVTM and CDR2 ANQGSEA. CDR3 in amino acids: CSVSWVQGGTGELFF. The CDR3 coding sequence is TGCAGCGTCTCTTGGGTGCAGGGTGGCACCGGGGAGCTGTTTTTT.